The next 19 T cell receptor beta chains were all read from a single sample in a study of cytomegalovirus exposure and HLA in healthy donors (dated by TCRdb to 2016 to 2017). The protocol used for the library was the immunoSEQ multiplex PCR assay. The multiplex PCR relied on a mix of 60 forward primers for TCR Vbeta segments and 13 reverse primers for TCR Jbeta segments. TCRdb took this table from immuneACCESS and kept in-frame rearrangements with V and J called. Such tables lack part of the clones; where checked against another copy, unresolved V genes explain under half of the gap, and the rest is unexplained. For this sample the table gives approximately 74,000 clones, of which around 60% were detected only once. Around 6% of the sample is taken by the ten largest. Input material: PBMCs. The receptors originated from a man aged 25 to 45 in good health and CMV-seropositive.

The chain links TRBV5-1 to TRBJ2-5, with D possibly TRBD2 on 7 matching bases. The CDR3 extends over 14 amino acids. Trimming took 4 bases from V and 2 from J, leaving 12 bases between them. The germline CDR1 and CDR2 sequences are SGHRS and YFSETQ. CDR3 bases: TGCGCCAGCAGCGGGGGGGCGTTACAAGAGACCCAGTACTTC. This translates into CASSGGALQETQYF.

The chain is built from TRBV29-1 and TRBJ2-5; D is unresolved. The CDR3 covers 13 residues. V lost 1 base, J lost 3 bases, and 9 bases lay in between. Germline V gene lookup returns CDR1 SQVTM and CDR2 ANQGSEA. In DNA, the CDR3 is TGCAGCGTTGAAGTCAACGGTGAAGAGACCCAGTACTTC. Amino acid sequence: CSVEVNGEETQYF.

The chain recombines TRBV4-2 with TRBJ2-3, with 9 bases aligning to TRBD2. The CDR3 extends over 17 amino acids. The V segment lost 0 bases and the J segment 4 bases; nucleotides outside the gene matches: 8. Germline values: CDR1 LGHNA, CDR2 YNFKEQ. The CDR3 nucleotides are TGTGCCAGCAGCCAAGATTATGCACTAGCGGGCGCAGATACGCAGTATTTT. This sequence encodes CASSQDYALAGADTQYF.

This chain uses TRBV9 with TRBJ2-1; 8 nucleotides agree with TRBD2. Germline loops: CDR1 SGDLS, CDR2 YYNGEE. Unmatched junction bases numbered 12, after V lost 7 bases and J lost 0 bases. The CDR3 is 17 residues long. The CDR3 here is CASAWGSGDFSYNEQFF. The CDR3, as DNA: TGTGCCAGCGCTTGGGGTAGCGGGGACTTCTCCTACAATGAGCAGTTCTTC.

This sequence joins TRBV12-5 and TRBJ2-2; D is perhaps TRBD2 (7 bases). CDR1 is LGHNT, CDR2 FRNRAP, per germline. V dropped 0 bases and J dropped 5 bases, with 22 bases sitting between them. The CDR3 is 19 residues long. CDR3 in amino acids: CASGLVLVLGGHGTGELFF. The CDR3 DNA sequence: TGTGCTAGTGGTTTGGTACTCGTCCTCGGGGGGCATGGGACCGGGGAGCTGTTTTTT.

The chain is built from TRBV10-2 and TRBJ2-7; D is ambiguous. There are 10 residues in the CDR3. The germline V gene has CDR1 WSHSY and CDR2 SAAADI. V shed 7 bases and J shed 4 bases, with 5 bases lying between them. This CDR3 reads CASNQYEQYF. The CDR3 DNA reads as TGCGCCAGCAATCAATACGAGCAGTACTTC.

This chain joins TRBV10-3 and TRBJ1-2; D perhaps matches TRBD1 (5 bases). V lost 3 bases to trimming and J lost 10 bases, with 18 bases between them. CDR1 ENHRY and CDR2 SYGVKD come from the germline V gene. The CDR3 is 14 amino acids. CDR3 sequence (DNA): TGTGCCATCAGTGATTCCGAGGCCGAAGGGGACTACACCTTC. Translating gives CAISDSEAEGDYTF.

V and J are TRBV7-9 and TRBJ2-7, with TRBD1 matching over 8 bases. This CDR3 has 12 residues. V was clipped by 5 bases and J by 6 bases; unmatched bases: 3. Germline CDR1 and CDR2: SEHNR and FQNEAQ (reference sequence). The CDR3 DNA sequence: TGTGCCAGCAGCCGAACAGGGGGCGAGCAGTACTTC. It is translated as CASSRTGGEQYF.

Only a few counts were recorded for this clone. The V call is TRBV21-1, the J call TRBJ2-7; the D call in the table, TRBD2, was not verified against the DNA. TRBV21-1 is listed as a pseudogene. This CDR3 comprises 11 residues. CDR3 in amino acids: CASGLYYEQYF. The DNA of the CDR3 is TGTGCCAGCGGACTGTACTACGAGCAGTACTTC.

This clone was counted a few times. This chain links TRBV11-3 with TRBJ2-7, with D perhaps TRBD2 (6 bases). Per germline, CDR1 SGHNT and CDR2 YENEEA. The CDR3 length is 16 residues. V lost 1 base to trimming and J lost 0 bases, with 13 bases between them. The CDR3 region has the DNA TGTGCCAGCAGCTTAGGACTAGACAGCAGCTCCTACGAGCAGTACTTC. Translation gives CASSLGLDSSSYEQYF.

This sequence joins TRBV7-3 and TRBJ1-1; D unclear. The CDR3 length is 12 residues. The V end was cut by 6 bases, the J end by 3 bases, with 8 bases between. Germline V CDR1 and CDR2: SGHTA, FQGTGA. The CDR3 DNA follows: TGTGCCAGCAGAGGCGGGGACACTGAAGCTTTCTTT. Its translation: CASRGGDTEAFF.

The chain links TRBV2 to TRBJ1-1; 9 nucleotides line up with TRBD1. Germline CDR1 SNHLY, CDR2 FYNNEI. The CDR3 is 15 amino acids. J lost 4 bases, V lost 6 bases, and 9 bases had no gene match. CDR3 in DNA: TGTGCCAGCAGAGAACAACAGGGGGCTGCCACTGAAGCTTTCTTT. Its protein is CASREQQGAATEAFF.

The CDR3 spells CASSVGVNYEQYF. The CDR3 region has the DNA TGTGCCAGCAGCGTCGGGGTTAACTACGAGCAGTACTTC. The chain links TRBV5-4 to TRBJ2-7; D may be TRBD2 (5 bases). The V end lost 4 bases, the J end lost 3 bases, and 11 bases lay between the germline ends. This CDR3 region has 13 residues. The germline CDR1 and CDR2 sequences are SGHNT and YYREEE (reference sequence).

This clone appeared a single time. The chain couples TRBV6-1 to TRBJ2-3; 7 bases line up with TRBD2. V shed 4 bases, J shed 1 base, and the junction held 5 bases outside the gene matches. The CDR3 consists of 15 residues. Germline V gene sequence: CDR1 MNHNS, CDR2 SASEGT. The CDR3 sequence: CASSVSRGGTDTQYF. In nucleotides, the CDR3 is TGTGCCAGCAGTGTTTCCCGGGGGGGCACAGATACGCAGTATTTT.

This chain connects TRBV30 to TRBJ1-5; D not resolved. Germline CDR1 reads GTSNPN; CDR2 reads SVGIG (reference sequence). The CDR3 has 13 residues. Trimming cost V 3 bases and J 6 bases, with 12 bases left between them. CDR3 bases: TGTGCCTGGAGCGTACTCCTCGGTCAGCCCCAGCATTTT. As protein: CAWSVLLGQPQHF.

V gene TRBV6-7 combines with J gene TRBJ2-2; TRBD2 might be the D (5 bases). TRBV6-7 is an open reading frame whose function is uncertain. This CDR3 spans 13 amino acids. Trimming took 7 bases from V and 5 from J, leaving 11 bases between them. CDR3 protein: CASNLSETGELFF. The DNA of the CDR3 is TGTGCCAGCAACCTTAGCGAAACCGGGGAGCTGTTTTTT.

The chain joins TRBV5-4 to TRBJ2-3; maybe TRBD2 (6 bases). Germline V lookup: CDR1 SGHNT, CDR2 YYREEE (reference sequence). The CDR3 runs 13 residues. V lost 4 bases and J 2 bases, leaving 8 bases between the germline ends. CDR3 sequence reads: CASSRESTDTQYF. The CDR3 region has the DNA TGTGCCAGCAGCCGGGAGTCCACAGATACGCAGTATTTT.

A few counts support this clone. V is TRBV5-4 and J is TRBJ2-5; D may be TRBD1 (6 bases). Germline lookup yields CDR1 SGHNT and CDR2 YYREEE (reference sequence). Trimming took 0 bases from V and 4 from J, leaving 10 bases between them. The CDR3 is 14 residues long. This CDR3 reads CASSLGGRGETQYF. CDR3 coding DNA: TGTGCCAGCAGCTTGGGTGGCAGGGGAGAGACCCAGTACTTC.

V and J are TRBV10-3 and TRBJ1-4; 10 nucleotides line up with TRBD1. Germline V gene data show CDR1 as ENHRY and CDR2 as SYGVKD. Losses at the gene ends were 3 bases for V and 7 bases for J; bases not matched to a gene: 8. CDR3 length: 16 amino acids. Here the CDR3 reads CAISDRTGTGAEKLFF. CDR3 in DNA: TGTGCCATCAGTGATAGGACCGGGACAGGGGCTGAAAAACTGTTTTTT.